The 2 T cell receptor beta chains in this list originate from one sample, sequenced in a study of shared clonotypes between healthy human individuals (dated by TCRdb to 2020 to 2021). Libraries were made using the immunoSEQ multiplex PCR assay. In its TCRdb copy, this immuneACCESS table keeps in-frame sequences only and misses some clones. Where compared with another copy, unresolved V genes explain less than half of these, and the others have no known cause. The sample records about 470,000 clones, about 85% of which are singletons. Jointly, the top ten make up roughly 13% of the sample. The sequencing input was PBMCs. Source of these receptors: a woman aged 40 to 49 in good health. Some clones in this sample may be carry-over from other donors' samples.

The chain employs TRBV25-1 and TRBJ1-2; a weak D match, TRBD1 (5 bases). Germline V gene lookup returns CDR1 MGHDK and CDR2 SYGVNS. V shed 4 bases and J shed 3 bases, with 12 bases lying between them. The CDR3 length is 14 residues. The chain's CDR3 is CASSVLGDHYGYTF. The CDR3 DNA reads as TGTGCCAGCAGTGTCTTAGGGGATCACTATGGCTACACCTTC.

This clone came up a few times. J is TRBJ2-1 and V is TRBV19, with TRBD2 matching over 8 bases. Germline lookup yields CDR1 LNHDA and CDR2 SQIVND (reference sequence). This CDR3 spans 15 amino acids. V lost 3 bases to trimming and J lost 5 bases; unmatched junction nucleotides: 6. Written as DNA, the CDR3 is TGTGCCAGTAGTATGAACGGGGGGGCAAACAATGAGCAGTTCTTC. This encodes CASSMNGGANNEQFF.